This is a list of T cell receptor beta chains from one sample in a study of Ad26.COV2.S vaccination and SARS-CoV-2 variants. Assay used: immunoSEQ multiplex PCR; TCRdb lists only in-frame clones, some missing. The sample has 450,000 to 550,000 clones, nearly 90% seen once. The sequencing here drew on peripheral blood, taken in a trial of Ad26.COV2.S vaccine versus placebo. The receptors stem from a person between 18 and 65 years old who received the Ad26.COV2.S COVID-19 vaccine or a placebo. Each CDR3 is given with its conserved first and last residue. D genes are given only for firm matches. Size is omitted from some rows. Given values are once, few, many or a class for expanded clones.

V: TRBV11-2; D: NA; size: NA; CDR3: CASSFLGKENTEAFF
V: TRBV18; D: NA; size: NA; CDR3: CASSPLFVDGELFF
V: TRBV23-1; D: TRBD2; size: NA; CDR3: CASSQGLAGKETQYF
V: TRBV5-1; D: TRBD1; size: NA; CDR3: CASRVGQGGVGNTEAFF
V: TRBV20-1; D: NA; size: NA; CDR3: CSACPAHEQYF
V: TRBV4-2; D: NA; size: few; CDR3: CASSQGLEPQHF
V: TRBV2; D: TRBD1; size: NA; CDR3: CASSGDRGGEQFF
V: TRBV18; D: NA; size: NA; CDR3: CASSPGTETYEQYF
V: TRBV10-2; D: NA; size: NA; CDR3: CASSESTSSGQYF
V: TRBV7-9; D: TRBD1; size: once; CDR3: CASIRTGREKLFF
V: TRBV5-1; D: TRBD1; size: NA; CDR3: CASSLRDSSYNEQFF
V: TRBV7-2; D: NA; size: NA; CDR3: CASSLSVGDTEAFF
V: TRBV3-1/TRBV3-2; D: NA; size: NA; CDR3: CASSQQRNTGELFF
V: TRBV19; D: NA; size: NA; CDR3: CASSRSGTYNEQFF
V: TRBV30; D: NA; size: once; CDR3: CAWSLTDYNEQFF
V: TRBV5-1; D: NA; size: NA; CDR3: CASRRVGLEQDEAFF
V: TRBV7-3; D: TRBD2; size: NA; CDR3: CASSLTGTRFDEQFF
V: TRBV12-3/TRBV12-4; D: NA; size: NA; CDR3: CASSIRQDYEQYF
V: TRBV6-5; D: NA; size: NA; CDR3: CASSRDDGTQYF
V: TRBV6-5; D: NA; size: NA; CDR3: CASSSGFSEKLFF
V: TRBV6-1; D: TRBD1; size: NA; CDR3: CASSEASGTVNEKLFF
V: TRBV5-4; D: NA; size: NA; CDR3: CASSRSRTQNYGYTF
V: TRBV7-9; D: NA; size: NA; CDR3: CASRKQGTDYEQYF
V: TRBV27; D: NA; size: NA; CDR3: CASSTGLEAFF
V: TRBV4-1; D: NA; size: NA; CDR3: CASSPTTTNEKLFF
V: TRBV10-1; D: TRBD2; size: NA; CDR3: CASQPSGSTGELFF
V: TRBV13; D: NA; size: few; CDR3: CASSFQGRGEAFF
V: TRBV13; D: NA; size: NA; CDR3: CASTLTRDTYSGANVLTF
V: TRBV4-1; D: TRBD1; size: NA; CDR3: CASSQHGTGGLYEQYF
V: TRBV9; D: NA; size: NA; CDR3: CASSVEAAIGNEQFF
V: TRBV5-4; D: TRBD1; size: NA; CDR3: CASSLDATGRGAFF
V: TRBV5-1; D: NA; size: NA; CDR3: CASSSPTEGRWRGYTF
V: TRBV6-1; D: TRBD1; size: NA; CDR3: CASSERDRGYTGELFF
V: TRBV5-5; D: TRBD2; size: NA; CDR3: CASSPNSGLSSYEQYF
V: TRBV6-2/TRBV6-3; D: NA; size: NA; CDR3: CASSSQAPEAFF
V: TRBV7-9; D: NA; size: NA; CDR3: CASSGHRDAEAFF
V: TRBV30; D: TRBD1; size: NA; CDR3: CAWSVNTGAQPQHF
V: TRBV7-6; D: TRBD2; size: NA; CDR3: CASSSLAGEGSYEQYF
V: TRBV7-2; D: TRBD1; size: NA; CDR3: CASSYTQGVTEAFF
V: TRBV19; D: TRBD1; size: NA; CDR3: CASSAQGALIYGYTF
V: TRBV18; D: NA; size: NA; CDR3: CASLETGTGELFF
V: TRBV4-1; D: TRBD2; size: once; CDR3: CASSQGFGLAGVTGELFF
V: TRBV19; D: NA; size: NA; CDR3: CASSIVSNTEAFF
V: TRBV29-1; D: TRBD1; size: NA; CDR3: CSATGGVGQPQHF
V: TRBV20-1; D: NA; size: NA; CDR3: CSATFLDTQYF
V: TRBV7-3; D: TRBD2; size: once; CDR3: CASSGTLAGAPYEQYF
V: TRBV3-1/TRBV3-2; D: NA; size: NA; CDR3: CASSQAQGGAQFF
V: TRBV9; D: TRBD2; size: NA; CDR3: CASSPRGLDYNEQFF
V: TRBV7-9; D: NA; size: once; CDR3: CASSSAQEYTGELFF